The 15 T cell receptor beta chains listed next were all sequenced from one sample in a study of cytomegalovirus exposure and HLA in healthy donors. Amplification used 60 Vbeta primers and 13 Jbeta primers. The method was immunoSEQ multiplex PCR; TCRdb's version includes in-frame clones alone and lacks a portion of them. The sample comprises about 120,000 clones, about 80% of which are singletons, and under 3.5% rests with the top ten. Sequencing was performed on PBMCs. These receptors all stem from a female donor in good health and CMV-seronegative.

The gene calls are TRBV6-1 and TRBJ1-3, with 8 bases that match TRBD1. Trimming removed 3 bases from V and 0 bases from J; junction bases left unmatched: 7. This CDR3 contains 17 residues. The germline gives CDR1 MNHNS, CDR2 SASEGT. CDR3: CASSEGGQGSSGNTIYF. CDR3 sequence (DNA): TGTGCCAGCAGTGAGGGAGGACAGGGAAGCTCTGGAAACACCATATATTTT.

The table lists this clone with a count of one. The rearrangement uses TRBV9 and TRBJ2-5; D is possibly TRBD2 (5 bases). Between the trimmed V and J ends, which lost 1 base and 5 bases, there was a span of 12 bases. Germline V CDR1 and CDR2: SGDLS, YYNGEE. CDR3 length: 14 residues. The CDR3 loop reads CASSVSGSGETQYF. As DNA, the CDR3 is TGTGCCAGCAGCGTATCGGGGAGTGGGGAGACCCAGTACTTC. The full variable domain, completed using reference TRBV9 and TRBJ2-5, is DSGVTQTPKHLITATGQRVTLRCSPRSGDLSVYWYQQSLDQGLQFLIQYYNGEERAKGNILERFSAQQFPDLHSELNLSSLELGDSALYFCASSVSGSGETQYFGPGTRLLVL.

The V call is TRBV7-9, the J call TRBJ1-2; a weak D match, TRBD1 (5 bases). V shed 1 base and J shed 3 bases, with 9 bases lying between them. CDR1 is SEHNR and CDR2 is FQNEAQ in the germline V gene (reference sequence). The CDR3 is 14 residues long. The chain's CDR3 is CASSLVSGYYGYTF. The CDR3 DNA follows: TGTGCCAGCAGCTTAGTTTCAGGGTACTATGGCTACACCTTC.

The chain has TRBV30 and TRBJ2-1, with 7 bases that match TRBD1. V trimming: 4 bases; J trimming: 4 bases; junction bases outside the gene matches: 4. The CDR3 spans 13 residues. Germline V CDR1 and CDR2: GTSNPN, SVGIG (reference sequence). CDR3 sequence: CAWTRGRYNEQFF. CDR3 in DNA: TGTGCCTGGACGAGGGGGCGGTACAATGAGCAGTTCTTC. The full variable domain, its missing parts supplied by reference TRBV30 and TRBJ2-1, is SQTIHQWPATLVQPVGSPLSLECTVEGTSNPNLYWYRQAAGRGLQLLFYSVGIGQISSEVPQNLSASRPQDRQFILSSKKLLLSDSGFYLCAWTRGRYNEQFFGPGTRLTVL.

The chain's CDR3 is CASSWKPGHNTEAFF. In nucleotides, the CDR3 is TGCGCCAGCAGCTGGAAACCGGGACACAACACTGAAGCTTTCTTT. The V call is TRBV5-1, the J call TRBJ1-1; possible D gene TRBD1, 6 bases. Germline V gene data show CDR1 as SGHRS and CDR2 as YFSETQ. The CDR3 totals 15 residues. V was trimmed by 3 bases and J by 2 bases, leaving 14 bases between them.

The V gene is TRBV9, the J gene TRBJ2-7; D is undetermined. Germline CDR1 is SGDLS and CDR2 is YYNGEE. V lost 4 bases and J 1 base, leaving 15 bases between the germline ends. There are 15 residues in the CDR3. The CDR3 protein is CASSLSAGRSYEQYF. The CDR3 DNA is TGTGCCAGCAGCTTGTCGGCTGGGCGATCCTACGAGCAGTACTTC.

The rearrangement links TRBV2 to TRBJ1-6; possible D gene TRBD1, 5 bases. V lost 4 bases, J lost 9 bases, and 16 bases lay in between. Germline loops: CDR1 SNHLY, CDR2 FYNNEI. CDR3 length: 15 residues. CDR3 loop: CASSGGGSNLSPLHF. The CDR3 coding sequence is TGTGCCAGCAGTGGGGGGGGGTCTAATCTTTCACCCCTCCACTTT.

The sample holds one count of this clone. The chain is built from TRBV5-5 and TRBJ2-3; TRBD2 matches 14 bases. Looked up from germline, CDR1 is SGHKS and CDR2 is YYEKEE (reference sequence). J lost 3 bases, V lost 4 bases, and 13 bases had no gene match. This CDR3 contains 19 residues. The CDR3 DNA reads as TGTGCCAGCAGCCTAACCGGGACTAGCGGGGGAAAAGTTACAGATACGCAGTATTTT. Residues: CASSLTGTSGGKVTDTQYF.

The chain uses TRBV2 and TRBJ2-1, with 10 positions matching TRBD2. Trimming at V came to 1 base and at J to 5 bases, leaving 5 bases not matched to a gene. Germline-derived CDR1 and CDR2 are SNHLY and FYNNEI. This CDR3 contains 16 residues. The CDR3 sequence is CASSEVKRGGNNEQFF. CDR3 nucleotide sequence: TGTGCCAGCAGTGAAGTGAAGCGGGGGGGAAACAATGAGCAGTTCTTC.

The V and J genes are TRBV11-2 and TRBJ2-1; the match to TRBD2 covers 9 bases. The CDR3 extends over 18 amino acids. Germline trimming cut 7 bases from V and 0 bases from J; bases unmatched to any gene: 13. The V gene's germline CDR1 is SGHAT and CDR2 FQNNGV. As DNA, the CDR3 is TGTGCCAGCACCATAAGGTCAGCGGGGGGCAGCTCCTACAATGAGCAGTTCTTC. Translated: CASTIRSAGGSSYNEQFF.

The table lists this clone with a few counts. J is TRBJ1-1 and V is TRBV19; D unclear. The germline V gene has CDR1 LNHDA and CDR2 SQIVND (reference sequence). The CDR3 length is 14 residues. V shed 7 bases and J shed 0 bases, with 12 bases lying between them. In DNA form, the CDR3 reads TGTGCCAGTACCACCGACATCCTGAACACTGAAGCTTTCTTT. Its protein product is CASTTDILNTEAFF.

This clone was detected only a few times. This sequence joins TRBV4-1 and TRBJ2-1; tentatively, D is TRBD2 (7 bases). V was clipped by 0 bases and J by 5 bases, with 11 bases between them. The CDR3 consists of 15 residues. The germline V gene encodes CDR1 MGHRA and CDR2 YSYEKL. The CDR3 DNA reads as TGCGCCAGCAGCCAAGAGGGGGGGGCCGACAATGAGCAGTTCTTC. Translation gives CASSQEGGADNEQFF.

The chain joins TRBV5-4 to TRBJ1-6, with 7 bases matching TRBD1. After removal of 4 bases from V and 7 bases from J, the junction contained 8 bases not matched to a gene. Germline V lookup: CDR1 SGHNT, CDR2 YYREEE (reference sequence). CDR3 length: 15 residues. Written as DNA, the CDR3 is TGTGCCAGCAGCGAACAGGGGCGGCAAAATTCACCCCTCCACTTT. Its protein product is CASSEQGRQNSPLHF.

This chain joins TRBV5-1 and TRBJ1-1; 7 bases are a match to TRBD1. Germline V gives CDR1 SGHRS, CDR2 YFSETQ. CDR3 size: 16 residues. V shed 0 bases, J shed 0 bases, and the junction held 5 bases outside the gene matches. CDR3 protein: CASSLDQGGMNTEAFF. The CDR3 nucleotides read TGCGCCAGCAGCTTGGATCAGGGGGGTATGAACACTGAAGCTTTCTTT.

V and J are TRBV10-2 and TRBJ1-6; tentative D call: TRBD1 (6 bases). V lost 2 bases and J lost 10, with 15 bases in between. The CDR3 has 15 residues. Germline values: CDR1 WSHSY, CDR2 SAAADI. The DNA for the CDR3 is TGCGCCAGCAGTGAGGAGGCAGGGGCCAGCTCACCCCTCCACTTT. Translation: CASSEEAGASSPLHF.